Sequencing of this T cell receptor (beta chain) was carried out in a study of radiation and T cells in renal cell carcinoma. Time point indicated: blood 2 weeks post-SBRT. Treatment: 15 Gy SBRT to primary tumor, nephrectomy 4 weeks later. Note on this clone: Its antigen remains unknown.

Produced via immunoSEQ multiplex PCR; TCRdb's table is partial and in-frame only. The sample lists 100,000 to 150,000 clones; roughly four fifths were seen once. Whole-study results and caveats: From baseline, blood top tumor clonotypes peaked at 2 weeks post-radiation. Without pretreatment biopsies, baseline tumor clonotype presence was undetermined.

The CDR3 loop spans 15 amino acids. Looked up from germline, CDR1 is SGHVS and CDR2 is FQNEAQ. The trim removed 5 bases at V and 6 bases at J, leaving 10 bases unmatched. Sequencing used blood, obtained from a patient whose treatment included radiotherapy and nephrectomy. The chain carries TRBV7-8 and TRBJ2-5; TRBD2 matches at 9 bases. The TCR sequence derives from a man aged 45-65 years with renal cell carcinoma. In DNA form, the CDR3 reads TGTGCCAGCAGCAAGACTAGCGGTCCTTCGAAGACCCAGTACTTC. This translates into CASSKTSGPSKTQYF.